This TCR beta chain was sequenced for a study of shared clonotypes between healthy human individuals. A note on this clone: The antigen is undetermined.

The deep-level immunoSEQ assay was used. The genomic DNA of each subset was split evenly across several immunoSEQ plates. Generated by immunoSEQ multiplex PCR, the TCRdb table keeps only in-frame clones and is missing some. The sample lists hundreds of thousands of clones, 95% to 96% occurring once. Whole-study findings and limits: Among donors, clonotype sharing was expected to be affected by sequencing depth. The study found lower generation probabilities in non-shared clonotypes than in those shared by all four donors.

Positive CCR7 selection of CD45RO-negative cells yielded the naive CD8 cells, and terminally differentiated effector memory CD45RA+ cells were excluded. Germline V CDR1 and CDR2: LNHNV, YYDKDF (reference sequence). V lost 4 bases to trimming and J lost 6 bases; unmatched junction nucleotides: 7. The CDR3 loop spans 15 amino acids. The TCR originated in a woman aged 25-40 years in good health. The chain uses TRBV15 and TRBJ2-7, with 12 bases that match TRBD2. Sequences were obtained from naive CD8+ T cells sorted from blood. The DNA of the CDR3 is TGTGCCACCAGCATCGAGACTAGCGGGAGTTCCGAGCAGTACTTC. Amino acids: CATSIETSGSSEQYF.